This record looks at one T cell receptor (beta chain) sequence and its context. The sample originates from a study of blood T cell repertoires in COVID-19. V shed 6 bases, J shed 5 bases, and the junction held 8 bases outside the gene matches. CDR1 is MNHEY and CDR2 is SMNVEV in the germline V gene (reference sequence). The CDR3 totals 14 residues. Original processing methods: Using reference gene primer amplification, nucleated cell counts were estimated. The data were produced by immunoSEQ multiplex PCR, yet TCRdb's version contains in-frame clones alone and is incomplete. V and J calls and clone size follow that table, whereas D and trimming were derived from the DNA. This sample has about 430,000 clones, with around 90% found just once.

V and J are TRBV27 and TRBJ2-7; 9 bases are shared with TRBD1. This TCR came from a man between 18 and 29 years old with COVID-19, enrolled during active disease. Sample: peripheral blood. The CDR3 region is CASSSGTGIDEQYF. In nucleotides, the CDR3 is TGTGCCAGCAGCTCCGGGACAGGGATCGACGAGCAGTACTTC.